This entry features one T cell receptor (beta chain) sequence. Measured with immunoSEQ multiplex PCR; TCRdb has only the in-frame clones, and not every one. The sample has under 55,000 clones; 84% are singletons. This entry belongs to a study of blood T cell repertoires in COVID-19. Study in general: The study drew acute and convalescent COVID-19 samples from the United States, Italy and Spain. The cDNA or gDNA used as material had been derived from T cells, B-cell-depleted T cells, or PBMCs.

Trimming removed 6 bases from V and 0 bases from J, with 12 bases in between. CDR1 SGHRS and CDR2 YFSETQ come from the germline V gene. The CDR3 is 14 amino acids. The clonotype was recovered from a man aged 45-60 years with acute or convalescent COVID-19. Input material: peripheral blood. V usage is TRBV5-1 and J usage is TRBJ1-1; D gene uncertain. The CDR3 region has the DNA TGCGCCAGCACTCCAGGCCTTATGAACACTGAAGCTTTCTTT. It encodes CASTPGLMNTEAFF. The full variable domain, rest sourced from reference TRBV5-1 and TRBJ1-1, is KAGVTQTPRYLIKTRGQQVTLSCSPISGHRSVSWYQQTPGQGLQFLFEYFSETQRNKGNFPGRFSGRQFSNSRSEMNVSTLELGDSALYLCASTPGLMNTEAFFGQGTRLTVV.